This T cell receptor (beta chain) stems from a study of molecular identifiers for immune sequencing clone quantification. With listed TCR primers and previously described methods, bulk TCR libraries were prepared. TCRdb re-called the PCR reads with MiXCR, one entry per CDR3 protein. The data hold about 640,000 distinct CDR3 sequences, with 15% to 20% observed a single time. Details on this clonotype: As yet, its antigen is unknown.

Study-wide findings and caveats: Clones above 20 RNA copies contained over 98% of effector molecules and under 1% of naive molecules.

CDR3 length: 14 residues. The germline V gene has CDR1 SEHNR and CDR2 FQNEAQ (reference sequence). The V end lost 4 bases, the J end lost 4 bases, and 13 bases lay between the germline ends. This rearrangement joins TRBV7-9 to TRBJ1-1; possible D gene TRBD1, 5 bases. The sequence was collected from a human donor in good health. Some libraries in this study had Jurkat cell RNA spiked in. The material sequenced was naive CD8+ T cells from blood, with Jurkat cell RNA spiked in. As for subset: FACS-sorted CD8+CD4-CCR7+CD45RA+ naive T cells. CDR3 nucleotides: TGTGCCAGCAGCTCGTCCATGGGGGGCACTGAAGCTTTCTTT. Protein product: CASSSSMGGTEAFF.